The 19 T cell receptor beta chains in this list originate from one sample, sequenced in a study of long-term antiretroviral therapy in people with HIV. They ran version v3.0 of the immunoSEQ assay at survey level. Repertoires were generated with immunoSEQ multiplex PCR, while TCRdb's copy carries only in-frame clones and drops some. The sample lists 20,000 to 25,000 clones; 84% were seen once. Material: unsorted PBMCs, obtained 0.1 years before starting antiretroviral therapy. These receptor sequences come from a man between 18 and 35 years old with HIV.

V and J are TRBV10-3 and TRBJ1-4; D is possibly TRBD1 (6 bases). V dropped 2 bases and J dropped 8 bases, with 12 bases sitting between them. The CDR3 spans 14 residues. Germline CDR1 ENHRY, CDR2 SYGVKD. The CDR3 DNA sequence: TGTGCCATCAGTGAGACAGGGAGTCGCGAAAAACTGTTTTTT. Amino acids: CAISETGSREKLFF.

The J gene is TRBJ2-7, the V gene TRBV28; tentatively, D is TRBD1 (8 bases). Germline CDR1 is MDHEN and CDR2 is SYDVKM. Trimming removed 6 bases at V and 1 base at J, with 16 bases between. The CDR3 length is 15 residues. CDR3 loop: CASSLYRGGSYEQYF. CDR3 DNA: TGTGCCAGCAGCCTTTACAGGGGGGGGTCCTACGAGCAGTACTTC. Filled out from reference TRBV28 and TRBJ2-7, the complete variable domain reads DVKVTQSSRYLVKRTGEKVFLECVQDMDHENMFWYRQDPGLGLRLIYFSYDVKMKEKGDIPEGYSVSREKKERFSLILESASTNQTSMYLCASSLYRGGSYEQYFGPGTRLTVT.

The V call is TRBV23-1, the J call TRBJ1-5, with 7 bases lining up with TRBD1. TRBV23-1 is an open reading frame, and its role is uncertain. CDR3 length: 18 amino acids. With V trimmed by 4 bases and J by 1 base, 13 bases remained unmatched. CDR3 nucleotides: TGCGCCAGCAGTCGCAGATTAAAAGGGGGCAAAAGCAATCAGCCCCAGCATTTT. It is translated as CASSRRLKGGKSNQPQHF.

This clone came up a few times. The chain uses TRBV19 and TRBJ2-7; 7 bases line up with TRBD1. CDR3 length: 13 amino acids. The J segment lost 2 bases and the V segment lost 9 bases, leaving 7 bases of the junction unmatched. In germline, CDR1 is LNHDA, CDR2 SQIVND (reference sequence). The CDR3 nucleotides are TGTGCCAGCGAGGGGACAGCGACCTACGAGCAGTACTTC. This codes for CASEGTATYEQYF.

The chain employs TRBV5-5 and TRBJ2-7; 7 positions agree with TRBD1. The ends lost 6 bases at V and 5 bases at J; junction bases unmatched: 8. This CDR3 spans 13 amino acids. Germline values: CDR1 SGHKS, CDR2 YYEKEE (reference sequence). Written as DNA, the CDR3 is TGTGCCAGCATGGACAGGCCTCGGGACGAGCAGTACTTC. Its protein product is CASMDRPRDEQYF.

V usage is TRBV7-6 and J usage is TRBJ2-7, with TRBD2 as a possible D gene (7 bases). V was trimmed by 5 bases and J by 3 bases, leaving 17 bases between them. The CDR3 extends over 15 amino acids. Germline CDR1 SGHVS, CDR2 FNYEAQ. CDR3: CASSTEGRGGYEQYF. CDR3 sequence (DNA): TGTGCCAGCAGCACGGAGGGGAGGGGGGGCTACGAGCAGTACTTC.

CDR3 loop: CASSRTGTGLGYEQYF. For the CDR3, the DNA is TGTGCCAGCAGCCGGACCGGGACAGGGCTGGGGTACGAGCAGTACTTC. The chain couples TRBV7-2 to TRBJ2-7; 9 bases are shared with TRBD1. The V and J ends lost 5 bases and 4 bases, in that order; junction bases with no gene match: 12. CDR1 and CDR2 from the germline V gene are SGHTA and FQGNSA. The CDR3 totals 16 residues. The variable domain in full, with the rest retrieved from reference TRBV7-2 and TRBJ2-7, is GAGVSQSPSNKVTEKGKDVELRCDPISGHTALYWYRQSLGQGLEFLIYFQGNSAPDKSGLPSDRFSAERTGGSVSTLTIQRTQQEDSAVYLCASSRTGTGLGYEQYFGPGTRLTVT.

This chain uses TRBV7-3 with TRBJ2-1; 8 bases map to TRBD1. This CDR3 region has 16 residues. V trimming: 5 bases; J trimming: 7 bases; junction bases outside the gene matches: 13. CDR1 is SGHTA and CDR2 is FQGTGA in the germline V gene. The CDR3 sequence is CASSRSLTGVGNEQFF. CDR3 sequence (DNA): TGTGCCAGCAGCAGAAGCCTGACAGGGGTAGGGAATGAGCAGTTCTTC.

The chain links TRBV7-9 to TRBJ1-2, with no clear D. Germline values: CDR1 SEHNR, CDR2 FQNEAQ (reference sequence). The CDR3 consists of 14 residues. V lost 5 bases and J 5 bases, leaving 15 bases between the germline ends. The CDR3 DNA is TGTGCCAGCAGCCCCGGGCTTCTTGTTTATGGCTACACCTTC. Translated: CASSPGLLVYGYTF.

The CDR3: CASSQGTGASEKLFF. The CDR3 nucleotides are TGCGCCAGCAGCCAAGGTACAGGGGCTAGTGAAAAACTGTTTTTT. The V gene is TRBV4-3, the J gene TRBJ1-4; 7 nucleotides match TRBD1. This CDR3 is 15 amino acids long. Unmatched junction bases numbered 6, after V lost 1 base and J lost 7 bases. Germline V gene data show CDR1 as LGHNA and CDR2 as YSLEER.

The rearrangement uses TRBV5-4 and TRBJ1-4; TRBD1 matches at 9 bases. CDR1 and CDR2 from the germline V gene are SGHNT and YYREEE (reference sequence). The CDR3 spans 15 residues. Germline trimming cut 4 bases from V and 5 bases from J; bases unmatched to any gene: 6. CDR3 coding DNA: TGTGCCAGCAGCCCTAGACAGGGGGGCAATGAAAAACTGTTTTTT. It yields the protein CASSPRQGGNEKLFF.

CDR3 DNA: TGTGCCAGCAGCTTAGTTCATAATAATTCACCCCTCCACTTT. This encodes CASSLVHNNSPLHF. The chain is built from TRBV7-2 and TRBJ1-6; D gene uncertain. This CDR3 comprises 14 residues. Germline values: CDR1 SGHTA, CDR2 FQGNSA. The ends were cut back, 1 base at V and 5 bases at J, with 6 bases in the middle.

This chain joins TRBV5-6 and TRBJ2-3; 8 bases are shared with TRBD1. The CDR3 loop spans 17 amino acids. V shed 0 bases, J shed 4 bases, and the junction held 10 bases outside the gene matches. Germline CDR1 and CDR2: SGHDT and YYEEEE. This CDR3 reads CASSLAGLTQGADTQYF. CDR3 nucleotides: TGTGCCAGCAGCTTGGCCGGACTCACACAGGGGGCAGATACGCAGTATTTT. The complete variable domain, with remaining parts taken from reference TRBV5-6 and TRBJ2-3, reads DAGVTQSPTHLIKTRGQQVTLRCSPKSGHDTVSWYQQALGQGPQFIFQYYEEEERQRGNFPDRFSGHQFPNYSSELNVNALLLGDSALYLCASSLAGLTQGADTQYFGPGTRLTVL.

The rearrangement uses TRBV6-6 and TRBJ2-1, with 11 bases lining up with TRBD2. J gave up 5 bases and V 6 bases, and 6 bases lay outside the gene matches. The CDR3 contains 15 residues. CDR1 is MNHNY, CDR2 SVGAGI, per germline (reference sequence). The CDR3 coding sequence is TGTGCCAGCAGGGCCGGGACTAGCGGCAACAATGAGCAGTTCTTC. This sequence encodes CASRAGTSGNNEQFF.

The CDR3 protein is CASSEGQRGYSNQPQHF. The CDR3 DNA is TGTGCCAGCAGTGAGGGACAGAGAGGCTATAGCAATCAGCCCCAGCATTTT. This chain links TRBV6-1 with TRBJ1-5; 7 bases fit TRBD1. CDR3 size: 17 residues. Germline assignment: CDR1 MNHNS and CDR2 SASEGT. With 3 bases clipped from V and 0 bases from J, the junction kept 8 bases outside the gene matches.

The chain has TRBV4-3 and TRBJ2-3; 12 bases are a match to TRBD2. The CDR3 spans 16 residues. V gave up 0 bases and J gave up 4 bases; unmatched junction bases: 2. Germline assignment: CDR1 LGHNA and CDR2 YSLEER. The CDR3 is CASSQDLAGGPDTQYF. In DNA form, the CDR3 reads TGCGCCAGCAGCCAAGATCTAGCGGGAGGGCCAGATACGCAGTATTTT.

This clone appeared once. The gene calls are TRBV29-1 and TRBJ1-4; 11 bases are shared with TRBD1. CDR3 length: 15 amino acids. The germline V gene has CDR1 SQVTM and CDR2 ANQGSEA. V shed 7 bases, J shed 8 bases, and the junction held 12 bases outside the gene matches. The CDR3 spells CSGSRGTGGPEKLFF. The DNA of the CDR3 is TGCAGCGGATCGAGGGGGACAGGGGGGCCAGAAAAACTGTTTTTT.

The chain has TRBV2 and TRBJ2-7; weak D call: TRBD1 (6 bases). V was cut by 3 bases and J by 5 bases, with 20 bases left in between. Germline V gene sequence: CDR1 SNHLY, CDR2 FYNNEI. CDR3 length equals 16 residues. The CDR3: CASSDQRWDTGDEQYF. The CDR3, as DNA: TGTGCCAGCAGTGACCAGAGATGGGACACCGGGGACGAGCAGTACTTC.

V usage is TRBV7-3 and J usage is TRBJ2-3; 8 nucleotides align to TRBD2. The CDR3 has 14 amino acids. Unmatched junction bases numbered 3, after V lost 5 bases and J lost 2 bases. Per the germline V gene, CDR1 is SGHTA and CDR2 is FQGTGA. The CDR3 here is CASSSGGTTDTQYF. CDR3 bases: TGTGCCAGCAGCAGCGGGGGAACCACAGATACGCAGTATTTT.